One and the same sample provided the 29 T cell receptor beta chains below, sequenced in a study of blood T cell repertoires in COVID-19. TCRdb's table, derived via immunoSEQ multiplex PCR, lists solely in-frame clones and lacks some. The sample consists of about 320,000 clones, roughly 85% of them appearing once. Sequenced input: PBMCs or T cells enriched from blood (not recorded which). Receptors originate from a woman in her 30s who had been exposed to COVID-19.

The V call is TRBV5-4, the J call TRBJ2-3; 11 bases align to TRBD1. V trimming: 1 base; J trimming: 6 bases; junction bases outside the gene matches: 10. CDR1 and CDR2 (germline): SGHNT, YYREEE (reference sequence). The CDR3 extends over 17 amino acids. The CDR3 DNA follows: TGTGCCAGCAGCTTGTTACGGACAGGGGGCCTTCCTGATACGCAGTATTTT. Residues: CASSLLRTGGLPDTQYF.

The chain recombines TRBV2 with TRBJ1-4; 8 bases map to TRBD1. Germline CDR1 reads SNHLY; CDR2 reads FYNNEI. V shed 5 bases, J shed 8 bases, and the junction held 10 bases outside the gene matches. The CDR3 totals 15 residues. Written as DNA, the CDR3 is TGTGCCAGCAGTCTTCGACAGGGGTTAGGGGAAAAACTGTTTTTT. The encoded protein is CASSLRQGLGEKLFF.

The genes are TRBV3-1 (or the pseudogene TRBV3-2) and TRBJ1-1; unclear D gene. The CDR3 has 14 residues. The V and J ends lost 4 bases and 0 bases respectively, with 9 bases between them. Germline V gene data show CDR1 as LGHDT and CDR2 as YNNKEL (reference sequence). The CDR3 coding sequence is TGTGCCAGCAGCCCAGCGGGGATGAACACTGAAGCTTTCTTT. Translation: CASSPAGMNTEAFF.

The V and J genes are TRBV5-1 and TRBJ1-1; 11 bases fit TRBD1. From germline, CDR1 is SGHRS and CDR2 YFSETQ. Losses at the gene ends were 0 bases for V and 7 bases for J; bases not matched to a gene: 8. The length of the CDR3 is 16 residues. The CDR3 region has the DNA TGCGCCAGCAGCTTGGTCGGTGGACAGGGGGCTAGTGAAGCTTTCTTT. Residues: CASSLVGGQGASEAFF.

In its sample, this clone was seen once. The chain uses TRBV7-3 and TRBJ1-1; 8 nucleotides line up with TRBD1. Losses at the gene ends were 4 bases for V and 8 bases for J; bases not matched to a gene: 12. This CDR3 contains 15 residues. CDR1 and CDR2 from the germline V gene are SGHTA and FQGTGA. CDR3 protein: CASSSSGQAFTEAFF. CDR3 DNA: TGTGCCAGCAGCTCCTCGGGACAGGCGTTTACGGAAGCTTTCTTT.

V usage is TRBV2 and J usage is TRBJ1-6; TRBD1 is a possible D gene (5 bases). There are 15 residues in the CDR3. V was pared by 2 bases and J by 10 bases, with 15 bases between. In germline, CDR1 is SNHLY, CDR2 FYNNEI. The CDR3: CASSETAGTESPLHF. CDR3 nucleotide sequence: TGTGCCAGCAGTGAAACCGCGGGGACGGAATCACCCCTCCACTTT.

This chain connects TRBV25-1 to TRBJ2-3, with 8 bases identical to TRBD1. Germline CDR1 is MGHDK and CDR2 is SYGVNS. The CDR3 length is 15 residues. J gave up 3 bases and V 2 bases, and 4 bases lay outside the gene matches. This CDR3 is CASSEQGAITDTQYF. In DNA form, the CDR3 reads TGTGCCAGCAGTGAACAGGGGGCGATTACAGATACGCAGTATTTT.

J is TRBJ1-6 and V is TRBV7-9, with D tentatively TRBD1 (5 bases). The CDR3 runs to 15 residues. The V gene's germline CDR1 is SEHNR and CDR2 FQNEAQ (reference sequence). Trimming cost V 5 bases and J 9 bases, with 17 bases left between them. The CDR3 loop reads CASSLGSGRVSPLHF. The CDR3 bases are TGTGCCAGCAGCCTCGGGTCAGGGCGAGTTTCACCCCTCCACTTT.

This chain uses TRBV5-1 with TRBJ1-5; possible D gene TRBD1, 6 bases. The CDR3 totals 14 residues. V was cut by 0 bases and J by 5 bases, with 9 bases left in between. Germline CDR1 and CDR2: SGHRS and YFSETQ. CDR3 protein: CASSLAPGDQPQHF. For the CDR3, the DNA is TGCGCCAGCAGCTTGGCCCCAGGGGATCAGCCCCAGCATTTT.

The chain couples TRBV27 to TRBJ1-5; 7 positions match TRBD1. Germline CDR1 and CDR2: MNHEY and SMNVEV (reference sequence). V gave up 6 bases and J gave up 2 bases; unmatched junction bases: 4. There are 14 residues in the CDR3. CDR3 nucleotide sequence: TGTGCCAGCAGGTATACAGGGGGCAATCAGCCCCAGCATTTT. This codes for CASRYTGGNQPQHF.

The chain carries TRBV4-3 and TRBJ2-1; D remains ambiguous. Germline values: CDR1 LGHNA, CDR2 YSLEER. This CDR3 comprises 15 residues. Trimming cost V 4 bases and J 0 bases, with 10 bases left between them. CDR3 loop: CASSPLADSYNEQFF. For the CDR3, the DNA is TGCGCCAGCAGCCCTTTAGCAGACTCCTACAATGAGCAGTTCTTC.

This CDR3 is CASSWDSLTYGYTF. In DNA form, the CDR3 reads TGTGCCAGCAGTTGGGACAGCCTAACCTATGGCTACACCTTC. This chain connects TRBV5-4 to TRBJ1-2; 7 nucleotides match TRBD1. This CDR3 is built from 14 residues. Germline CDR1 reads SGHNT; CDR2 reads YYREEE (reference sequence). Losses at the gene ends were 5 bases for V and 4 bases for J; bases not matched to a gene: 8.

This chain connects TRBV9 to TRBJ1-2; D not certain. The V gene's germline CDR1 is SGDLS and CDR2 YYNGEE. The CDR3 totals 15 residues. Trimming shortened V by 2 bases and J by 0 bases, and 11 bases separated the two germline ends. CDR3 residues: CASSVGSGPNYGYTF. The CDR3, as DNA: TGTGCCAGCAGCGTTGGGTCAGGCCCTAACTATGGCTACACCTTC.

J is TRBJ2-7 and V is TRBV19; 12 bases align to TRBD1. Germline values: CDR1 LNHDA, CDR2 SQIVND (reference sequence). There are 15 residues in the CDR3. The trim removed 4 bases at V and 8 bases at J, leaving 9 bases unmatched. CDR3 coding DNA: TGTGCCAGTAGTACACCTCCGGGACAGGGGGCAAAGCAGTACTTC. Amino acid sequence: CASSTPPGQGAKQYF.

This clone has just a few counts. The chain uses TRBV4-2 and TRBJ2-7; 8 bases fit TRBD2. This CDR3 has 16 residues. CDR1 and CDR2 (germline): LGHNA, YNFKEQ. With 0 bases clipped from V and 4 bases from J, the junction kept 8 bases outside the gene matches. The CDR3 sequence: CASSQDKRGSNYEQYF. The DNA of the CDR3 is TGTGCCAGCAGCCAAGACAAGCGGGGGAGCAATTACGAGCAGTACTTC.

The genes are TRBV6-2 or TRBV6-3 and TRBJ2-7; D remains ambiguous. Germline V gene lookup returns CDR1 MNHEY and CDR2 SVGEGT. This CDR3 comprises 12 residues. V lost 4 bases and J 6 bases, leaving 10 bases between the germline ends. The CDR3 reads CASSSMMREQYF. The DNA of the CDR3 is TGTGCCAGCAGTTCCATGATGCGCGAGCAGTACTTC.

The chain combines TRBV6-6 with TRBJ2-7, with TRBD1 as a possible D gene (5 bases). Per the germline V gene, CDR1 is MNHNY and CDR2 is SVGAGI (reference sequence). V lost 9 bases and J lost 3, with 15 bases in between. The CDR3 runs 13 residues. This CDR3 reads CASKSVGHYEQYF. DNA of the CDR3: TGTGCCAGTAAGTCTGTGGGGCACTACGAGCAGTACTTC.

In this sample, this clone turned up once. CDR3 in DNA: TGTGCCAGCAGCTTGGATCCGGGGAGAGGGCCAGAGACCCAGTACTTC. It specifies CASSLDPGRGPETQYF. This sequence joins TRBV5-5 and TRBJ2-5; weak D call: TRBD2 (5 bases). CDR1 is SGHKS, CDR2 YYEKEE, per germline (reference sequence). V shed 0 bases and J shed 4 bases, with 16 bases lying between them. The CDR3 sequence is 16 residues long.

This chain joins TRBV4-3 and TRBJ1-3, with no clear D. The CDR3 is 17 residues long. Trimming took 3 bases from V and 0 from J, leaving 15 bases between them. Germline CDR1 reads LGHNA; CDR2 reads YSLEER. The CDR3 nucleotides are TGCGCCAGCAGCCAGGAGCCCTTATTGAGCTCTGGAAACACCATATATTTT. Translation gives CASSQEPLLSSGNTIYF.

Concerning this clone: Other DNA sequences in this specimen translate into the identical CDR3. The genes are TRBV19 and TRBJ2-5, with D possibly TRBD2 on 6 matching bases. This CDR3 is 15 amino acids long. Germline lookup yields CDR1 LNHDA and CDR2 SQIVND (reference sequence). V gave up 1 base and J gave up 1 base, with 10 bases separating them. This chain's CDR3 is CASSIARDSQETQYF. The CDR3 nucleotides read TGTGCCAGTAGTATAGCTCGGGACTCCCAAGAGACCCAGTACTTC.

V is TRBV7-3 and J is TRBJ2-1; 7 bases line up with TRBD2. The germline V gene has CDR1 SGHTA and CDR2 FQGTGA. The CDR3 consists of 15 residues. V shed 4 bases and J 7 bases; nucleotides not matched to a gene: 10. CDR3 region: CASSSAGTTFNEQFF. CDR3 DNA: TGTGCCAGCAGCTCTGCCGGGACTACCTTTAATGAGCAGTTCTTC.

This clone was found a few times. The gene calls are TRBV19 and TRBJ1-2; D call uncertain. The CDR3 covers 14 residues. Germline V gene sequence: CDR1 LNHDA, CDR2 SQIVND (reference sequence). V lost 5 bases, J lost 8 bases, and 18 bases lay in between. The CDR3 loop reads CASSPGNGPWGYTF. The CDR3 DNA sequence: TGTGCCAGTAGTCCGGGGAACGGGCCATGGGGCTACACCTTC.

This chain joins TRBV18 and TRBJ2-5, with 7 bases lining up with TRBD1. The germline V gene has CDR1 KGHSH and CDR2 LQKENI. CDR3 length equals 14 residues. The J segment lost 1 base and the V segment lost 6 bases, leaving 5 bases of the junction unmatched. DNA for the CDR3: TGTGCCAGCTCTCAGGGACAGACCCAAGAGACCCAGTACTTC. Its protein is CASSQGQTQETQYF.

The genes are TRBV12-3 or TRBV12-4 and TRBJ2-1; D perhaps matches TRBD1 (5 bases). This CDR3 region has 12 residues. Deletions cut 6 bases from V and 10 bases from J, with 13 bases between. The CDR3 spells CASRDNAREQFF. The CDR3 DNA reads as TGTGCCAGCAGGGACAATGCGCGCGAGCAGTTCTTC.

The rearrangement uses TRBV24-1 and TRBJ1-5, with 9 positions matching TRBD1. V was clipped by 4 bases and J by 5 bases; unmatched bases: 2. Germline V gene lookup returns CDR1 KGHDR and CDR2 SFDVKD. CDR3 length: 14 amino acids. CDR3 sequence: CATSEGQGDQPQHF. The CDR3 coding sequence is TGTGCCACCAGTGAGGGACAGGGCGATCAGCCCCAGCATTTT.

As to this clone: Germline and junction disagree at one end, which may indicate a read error. The gene calls are TRBV20-1 and TRBJ1-3, with D unclear. Germline CDR1 reads DFQATT; CDR2 reads SNEGSKA (reference sequence). CDR3 size: 9 residues. The CDR3 bases are TGCAGTGCTAGCCCGGGAGGGTCTTTT. It encodes CSASPGGSF.

This clone was observed a single time. The chain has TRBV27 and TRBJ2-1; 8 nucleotides line up with TRBD1. With 4 bases clipped from V and 3 bases from J, the junction kept 5 bases outside the gene matches. Germline lookup yields CDR1 MNHEY and CDR2 SMNVEV (reference sequence). The CDR3 runs to 15 residues. The CDR3 region is CASSSTGTGYNEQFF. DNA of the CDR3: TGTGCCAGCAGTTCCACCGGGACAGGCTACAATGAGCAGTTCTTC.

This clone was seen more than once but under ten times. This rearrangement joins TRBV4-2 to TRBJ1-4, with D maybe TRBD1 (6 bases). The CDR3 has 17 amino acids. Germline-derived CDR1 and CDR2 are LGHNA and YNFKEQ. The V end was cut by 0 bases, the J end by 6 bases, with 17 bases between. The CDR3 bases are TGTGCCAGCAGCCAAGAACTTCCCCGAGGGGGGGATGAAAAACTGTTTTTT. Its protein is CASSQELPRGGDEKLFF.

The J gene is TRBJ2-2, the V gene TRBV7-6, with D tentatively TRBD1 (5 bases). The germline V gene encodes CDR1 SGHVS and CDR2 FNYEAQ. V gave up 4 bases and J gave up 2 bases, with 14 bases separating them. The length of the CDR3 is 16 residues. The CDR3 spells CASSSYRFPNTGELFF. CDR3 DNA sequence: TGTGCCAGCAGCTCCTACAGGTTTCCAAACACCGGGGAGCTGTTTTTT.